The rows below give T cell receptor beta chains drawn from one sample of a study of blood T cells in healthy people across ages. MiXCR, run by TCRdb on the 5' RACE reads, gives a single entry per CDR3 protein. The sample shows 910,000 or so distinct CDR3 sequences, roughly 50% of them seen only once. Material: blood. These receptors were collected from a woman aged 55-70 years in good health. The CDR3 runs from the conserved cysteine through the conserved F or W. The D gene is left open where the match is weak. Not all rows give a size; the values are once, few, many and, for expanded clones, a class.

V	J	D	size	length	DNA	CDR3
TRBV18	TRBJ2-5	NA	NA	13	TGTGCCAGCTCAAAAGGCCCCCAGGAGACCCAGTACTTC	CASSKGPQETQYF
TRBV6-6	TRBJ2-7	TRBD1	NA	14	TGTGCCAGCAGTTACTGGACAGGGGGCTACGAGCAGTACTTC	CASSYWTGGYEQYF
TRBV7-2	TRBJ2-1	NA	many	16	TGTGCCAGCAGCCTTCAGACCGACAGCTCCTACAATGAGCAGTTCTTC	CASSLQTDSSYNEQFF
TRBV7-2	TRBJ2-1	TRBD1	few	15	TGTGCCAGCATAACAGGGGCTGCCGTCTACAATGAGCAGTTCTTC	CASITGAAVYNEQFF
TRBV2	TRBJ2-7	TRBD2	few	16	TGTGCCAGCAGCAGACTAGCGGGGACCAGCTCCTACGAGCAGTACTTC	CASSRLAGTSSYEQYF
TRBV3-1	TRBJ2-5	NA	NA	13	TGTGCCAGCAGCCACACAGATCTGGGGGAGCAGTACTTC	CASSHTDLGEQYF
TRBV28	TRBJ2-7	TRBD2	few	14	TGTGCCAGCAGTCCGACTAGCCGGTTCTACGAGCAGTACTTC	CASSPTSRFYEQYF
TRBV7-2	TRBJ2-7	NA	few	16	TGTGCCAGCAGCTTAATTCGGGCGGCTAGTACCCCCGAGCAGTACTTC	CASSLIRAASTPEQYF
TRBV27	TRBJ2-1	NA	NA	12	TGTGCCAGCAGTCCCATAGTAGGTGAGCAGTTCTTC	CASSPIVGEQFF
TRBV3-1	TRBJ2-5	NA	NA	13	TGTGCCAGCAGCCCCCAGCACAAAGAGACCCAGTACTTC	CASSPQHKETQYF
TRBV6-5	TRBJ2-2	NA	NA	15	TGTGCCAGCAGTTACGGGCGGGGAGCCGGTGGGGAGCTGTTTTTT	CASSYGRGAGGELFF
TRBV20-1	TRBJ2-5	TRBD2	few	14	TGCAGGGATATCGGGACTAGAGGTGGAAAGACCCAGTACTTC	CRDIGTRGGKTQYF
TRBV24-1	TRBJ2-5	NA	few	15	TGTGCCACCAGTGGGCTCCCACCGGTGGAGGAGACCCAGTACTTC	CATSGLPPVEETQYF
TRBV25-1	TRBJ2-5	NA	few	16	TGTGCCAGCAGTGAATATATTCTAGGGTCCCAAGAGACCCAGTACTTC	CASSEYILGSQETQYF
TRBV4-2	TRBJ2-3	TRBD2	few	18	TGTGCCAGCAGCCAGGACTCTCCTGCGGGAGGGCGGGGAGATACGCAGTATTTT	CASSQDSPAGGRGDTQYF
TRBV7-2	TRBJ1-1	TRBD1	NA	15	TGTGCCAGCAGCTTTACCGGGACAGCGAACACTGAAGCTTTCTTT	CASSFTGTANTEAFF
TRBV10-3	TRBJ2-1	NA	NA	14	TGTGCCACGCGGGACAGCGGACTATACAATGAGCAGTTCTTC	CATRDSGLYNEQFF
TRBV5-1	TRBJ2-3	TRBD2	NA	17	TGCGCCAGCAGCGCCCTGACTAGCGGGAGGGCCGCAGATACGCAGTATTTT	CASSALTSGRAADTQYF
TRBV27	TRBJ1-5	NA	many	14	TGTGCCAGCAGTCCCAGACAGGGCAATCAGCCCCAGCATTTT	CASSPRQGNQPQHF
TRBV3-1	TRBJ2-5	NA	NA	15	TGTGCCAGCAGCCGCCACCCAGCCCCTCAAGAGACCCAGTACTTC	CASSRHPAPQETQYF
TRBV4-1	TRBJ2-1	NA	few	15	TGCGCCAGCAGCCAAGATCAGGCCGTCTACAATGAGCAGTTCTTC	CASSQDQAVYNEQFF
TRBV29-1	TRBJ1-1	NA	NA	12	TGCAGCGCCGGAGGTCGCAACACTGAAGCTTTCTTT	CSAGGRNTEAFF
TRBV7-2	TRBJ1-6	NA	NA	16	TGTGCCAGCAGCTTAGGGGCAGGGCTGAATAATTCACCCCTCCACTTT	CASSLGAGLNNSPLHF
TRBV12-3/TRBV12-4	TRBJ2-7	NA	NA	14	TGTGCCAGCAGTAGCGATTTTGTTGGCCCCAGAAAGTACTTC	CASSSDFVGPRKYF
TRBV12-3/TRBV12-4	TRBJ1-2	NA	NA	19	TGTGCCAGCAGTTTAGGCCAGGGAGGGTTGCGGGCCCATGTAGGTGGCTACACCTTC	CASSLGQGGLRAHVGGYTF
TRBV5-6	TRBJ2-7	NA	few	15	TGTGCCAGCAGCCGGGGGCTAGGAACCTCCTACGAGCAGTACTTC	CASSRGLGTSYEQYF
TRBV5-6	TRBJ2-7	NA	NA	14	TGTGCCAGCAGCTTGTTTATAGCGTACTACGAGCAGTACTTC	CASSLFIAYYEQYF
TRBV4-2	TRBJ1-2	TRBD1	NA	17	TGTGCCAGCAGCCATATGGCACAGGGGGAAGCTAACTATGGCTACACCTTC	CASSHMAQGEANYGYTF
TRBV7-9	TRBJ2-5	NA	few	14	TGTGCCAGCAGCGATTGGGCGGGGCAAGAGACCCAGTACTTC	CASSDWAGQETQYF
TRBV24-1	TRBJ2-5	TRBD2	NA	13	TGTGCCACCAGTGATTGGGGGGGGAAGACCCAGTACTTC	CATSDWGGKTQYF
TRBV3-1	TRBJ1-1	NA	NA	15	TGTGCCAGCAGCCTTCGACAGAGCAGAAACACTGAAGCTTTCTTT	CASSLRQSRNTEAFF
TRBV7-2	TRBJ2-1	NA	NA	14	TGTGCCAGCAGCTCATACTCGGGGGACTGTGAGCAGTTCTTC	CASSSYSGDCEQFF
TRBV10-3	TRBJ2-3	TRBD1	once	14	TGTGCCATCGGATGGGACAGTGACACAGATACGCGGTATTTT	CAIGWDSDTDTRYF
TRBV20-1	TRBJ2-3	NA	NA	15	TGCAGTGCCAGAGGATGGCGCGGGACAAGCGATACGCAGTATTTT	CSARGWRGTSDTQYF
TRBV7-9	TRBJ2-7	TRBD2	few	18	TGTGCCAGCAGCGAAACTACTAGCGGGAGGGCCCACCTACGAAGGCAGTACTTC	CASSETTSGRAHLRRQYF
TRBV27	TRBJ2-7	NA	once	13	TGTGCCAGCAGTTTCCAACTGGCCCGGGAGCAGTACTTC	CASSFQLAREQYF
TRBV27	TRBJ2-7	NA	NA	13	TGTGCCAGCGCAGAGGGGCCGGCCTACGAGCAGTACTTC	CASAEGPAYEQYF
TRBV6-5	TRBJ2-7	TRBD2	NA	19	TGTGCCAGCAGTTCGCTGGGACGGGCGGGAGGGAATGACTACTACGAGCAGTACTTC	CASSSLGRAGGNDYYEQYF
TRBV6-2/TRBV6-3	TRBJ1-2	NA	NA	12	TGTGCCAGCAGTTACTCAGTAGATGGCTACACCTTC	CASSYSVDGYTF
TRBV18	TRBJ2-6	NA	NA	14	TGTGCCAGCTCGCCTGACCCTGGGGCCAACGTCCTGACTTTC	CASSPDPGANVLTF
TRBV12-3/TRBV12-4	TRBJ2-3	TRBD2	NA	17	TGTGCCAGCAGTTTAGGTGGACTAGCGATTTATTCAGATACGCAGTATTTT	CASSLGGLAIYSDTQYF
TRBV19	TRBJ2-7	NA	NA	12	TGTGCCAGTAGTATAGGGCCCTACGAGCAGTACTTC	CASSIGPYEQYF
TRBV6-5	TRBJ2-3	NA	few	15	TGTGCCAGCAGTTATGGCGGGACGGGCACAGATACGCAGTATTTT	CASSYGGTGTDTQYF
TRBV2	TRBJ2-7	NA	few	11	TGTGCCAGCAACACGTTCTACGAGCAGTACTTC	CASNTFYEQYF
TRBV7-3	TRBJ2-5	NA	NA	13	TGTGCCAGCAGCCGCGATAAGTCAGAGACCCAGTACTTC	CASSRDKSETQYF
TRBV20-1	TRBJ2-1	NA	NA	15	TGCAGTGCTAGAGATCCGCGACAGAAAGTTCATGAGCAGTTCTTC	CSARDPRQKVHEQFF
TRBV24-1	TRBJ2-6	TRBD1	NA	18	TGTGCCACCAGTGATTCGGGACAGGCCTTCTCTGGGGCCAACGTCCTGACTTTC	CATSDSGQAFSGANVLTF
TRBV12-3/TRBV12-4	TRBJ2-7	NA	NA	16	TGTGCCAGCAGTTTATTGGGCGGTAGCCTGGTTTACGAGCAGTACTTC	CASSLLGGSLVYEQYF
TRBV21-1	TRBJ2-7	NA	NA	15	TGTGCCAGCAGCAGGAGGGACTACCGATCCGGCGAGCAGTACTTC	CASSRRDYRSGEQYF